The 15 T cell receptor beta chains in this list originate from one sample, sequenced in a study of shared clonotypes between healthy human individuals. The assay was immunoSEQ multiplex PCR, and TCRdb's table has in-frame clones only and misses some. Of over 2 million clones listed, roughly 92% were seen once; the top ten hold approximately 0.4%. Specimen: naive CD4+ T cells from PBMCs. As for subset: CD45RA+ positively selected. The receptors stem from a man aged 18 to 29 in good health. Some clones in this sample may be carry-over from other donors' samples.

This clone has just one count. V is TRBV5-5 and J is TRBJ2-5; D might be TRBD1 (7 bases). CDR3 length equals 14 residues. Germline V gene sequence: CDR1 SGHKS, CDR2 YYEKEE (reference sequence). Trimming left V 3 bases short and J 2 bases short, with 11 bases between. CDR3 DNA: TGTGCCAGCAGCTCACAGGGGACTCAAGAGACCCAGTACTTC. Translating gives CASSSQGTQETQYF. Based on the CDR3 plus reference TRBV5-5 and TRBJ2-5, the full variable domain is DAGVTQSPTHLIKTRGQQVTLRCSPISGHKSVSWYQQVLGQGPQFIFQYYEKEERGRGNFPDRFSARQFPNYSSELNVNALLLGDSALYLCASSSQGTQETQYFGPGTRLLVL.

The chain joins TRBV5-1 to TRBJ2-7, with a weak D call TRBD2 (6 bases). The CDR3 totals 15 residues. Germline V CDR1 and CDR2: SGHRS, YFSETQ. V lost 3 bases and J 2 bases, leaving 15 bases between the germline ends. This CDR3 reads CASSSPGLPPYEQYF. The CDR3 nucleotides read TGCGCCAGCAGCTCGCCGGGACTGCCGCCCTACGAGCAGTACTTC. The full variable domain, completed using reference TRBV5-1 and TRBJ2-7, is KAGVTQTPRYLIKTRGQQVTLSCSPISGHRSVSWYQQTPGQGLQFLFEYFSETQRNKGNFPGRFSGRQFSNSRSEMNVSTLELGDSALYLCASSSPGLPPYEQYFGPGTRLTVT.

The chain has TRBV4-2 and TRBJ2-1; a weak D match, TRBD2 (6 bases). This CDR3 has 14 amino acids. Germline assignment: CDR1 LGHNA and CDR2 YNFKEQ. Trimming pared 4 bases from V and 7 bases from J, leaving 14 bases between. This CDR3 reads CASSRDGRTNEQFF. The CDR3 coding sequence is TGTGCCAGCAGCCGGGACGGGAGAACAAATGAGCAGTTCTTC.

The chain employs TRBV6-4 and TRBJ2-7; 7 nucleotides align to TRBD2. V lost 2 bases to trimming and J lost 7 bases; unmatched junction nucleotides: 14. From germline, CDR1 is MRHNA and CDR2 SNTAGT. The length of the CDR3 is 16 residues. CDR3 loop: CASSDELVGGPGEQYF. In DNA form, the CDR3 reads TGTGCCAGCAGTGACGAACTAGTGGGAGGGCCGGGGGAGCAGTACTTC.

The gene calls are TRBV7-2 and TRBJ2-7, with 7 bases fitting TRBD1. The CDR3 is 14 amino acids. The germline V gene has CDR1 SGHTA and CDR2 FQGNSA. With 5 bases clipped from V and 0 bases from J, the junction kept 4 bases outside the gene matches. The CDR3 sequence: CASSVTGFSYEQYF. CDR3 in DNA: TGTGCCAGCAGCGTGACAGGGTTCTCCTACGAGCAGTACTTC.

This chain connects TRBV23-1 to TRBJ2-7; 10 bases match TRBD2. TRBV23-1 is an open reading frame, and its role is uncertain. CDR3 length: 14 amino acids. The DNA for the CDR3 is TGCGCCAGCAGTCAATGTGGGGTTCCTGGGACTAGCGACGTC. Its protein is CASSQCGVPGTSDV.

The V gene is TRBV25-1, the J gene TRBJ2-2, with D tentatively TRBD2 (5 bases). V gave up 7 bases and J gave up 0 bases, with 12 bases separating them. The CDR3 length is 15 residues. The germline gives CDR1 MGHDK, CDR2 SYGVNS. CDR3 nucleotide sequence: TGTGCCAGCACATTTCGGGGATCGAACACCGGGGAGCTGTTTTTT. Encoded protein: CASTFRGSNTGELFF.

This clone is a singleton in its sample. This chain uses TRBV10-3 with TRBJ1-2; D is unclear. The CDR3 extends over 14 amino acids. Per germline, CDR1 ENHRY and CDR2 SYGVKD. V lost 5 bases to trimming and J lost 3 bases, with 13 bases between them. The CDR3 nucleotides are TGTGCCATCAGTCTTGGGAGTCAGGACTATGGCTACACCTTC. Residues: CAISLGSQDYGYTF.

This rearrangement joins TRBV4-3 to TRBJ1-5; D not certain. Trimming left V 0 bases short and J 5 bases short, with 5 bases between. The V gene's germline CDR1 is LGHNA and CDR2 YSLEER. The CDR3 runs to 13 residues. As DNA, the CDR3 is TGCGCCAGCAGCCAAGATTACGATCAGCCCCAGCATTTT. It translates to CASSQDYDQPQHF.

The chain couples TRBV7-2 to TRBJ2-1; a possible D gene is TRBD1 (6 bases). Trimming pared 5 bases from V and 4 bases from J, leaving 9 bases between. CDR1 SGHTA and CDR2 FQGNSA come from the germline V gene. The CDR3 totals 13 residues. The DNA of the CDR3 is TGTGCCAGCAGCCCCGGACAGTACAATGAGCAGTTCTTC. It translates to CASSPGQYNEQFF.

The V and J genes are TRBV6-1 and TRBJ2-7; D gene uncertain. This CDR3 is built from 12 residues. The V gene lost 7 bases and the J gene lost 4 bases, with 11 bases spanning the gap. CDR1 MNHNS and CDR2 SASEGT come from the germline V gene. This CDR3 reads CASNGEGYEQYF. In DNA form, the CDR3 reads TGTGCCAGCAATGGCGAAGGTTACGAGCAGTACTTC.

The chain joins TRBV7-6 to TRBJ2-1; D might be TRBD1 (6 bases). Deletions cut 1 base from V and 2 bases from J, with 12 bases between. The CDR3 consists of 16 residues. Germline V gene lookup returns CDR1 SGHVS and CDR2 FNYEAQ. The DNA for the CDR3 is TGTGCCAGCAGCTTAGTGGCAGGGACAACCTACAATGAGCAGTTCTTC. Protein sequence: CASSLVAGTTYNEQFF.

This clone was found once. The chain links TRBV10-3 to TRBJ2-1; D not certain. The CDR3 totals 11 residues. V lost 10 bases to trimming and J lost 5 bases, with 9 bases between them. The germline V gene has CDR1 ENHRY and CDR2 SYGVKD. The CDR3 nucleotides are TGTGCCACCCTTAAAGACAATGAGCAGTTCTTC. Amino acids: CATLKDNEQFF.

CDR3 nucleotide sequence: TGTGCCAGCAGCTTGTGGCGGAATGAGCAGTTCTTC. Its translation is CASSLWRNEQFF. This chain connects TRBV7-2 to TRBJ2-1, with unresolved D. V dropped 3 bases and J dropped 7 bases, with 7 bases sitting between them. Germline V gene data show CDR1 as SGHTA and CDR2 as FQGNSA. This CDR3 region has 12 residues.

This sequence joins TRBV11-2 and TRBJ2-1; TRBD1 is a possible D gene (5 bases). The V end was cut by 3 bases, the J end by 1 base, with 16 bases between. CDR1 and CDR2 from the germline V gene are SGHAT and FQNNGV. The CDR3 spans 17 residues. This CDR3 is CASSFLFRVGSYNEQFF. In nucleotides, the CDR3 is TGTGCCAGCAGCTTCCTCTTCAGGGTGGGGTCCTACAATGAGCAGTTCTTC.